Listed below are T cell receptor beta chains from one sample, sequenced in a study of CD8+CD57+ T cells in acquired aplastic anemia. TCRdb fed the reads into MiXCR, producing one record per CDR3 protein. The table lists roughly 63,000 distinct CDR3 sequences, 50% to 55% of them singletons, with 6.5% to 9.5% in the top ten. Sequencing was carried out using sorted CD4+, CD8+, or CD8+CD57+ T cells (not recorded which) from PBMCs. The receptors were sampled from a human donor in good health, serving as a control. Both conserved end residues are part of each CDR3. Fields, in order: V gene, clone size, D gene, J gene, CDR3 protein, CDR3 DNA. The D gene is left open where the match is weak. A row's size may be missing; if present it is once, few, many or a size class.

V: TRBV19; size: many; D: TRBD2; J: TRBJ2-1; CDR3: CASSIGSGSVFEQFF; DNA: TGTGCCAGTAGTATTGGGAGCGGGAGTGTCTTTGAGCAGTTCTTC
V: TRBV6-1; size: many; D: .; J: TRBJ1-1; CDR3: CAAAGNTEAFF; DNA: TGTGCCGCGGCGGGGAACACTGAAGCTTTCTTT
V: TRBV24-1; size: medium-sized; D: .; J: TRBJ2-3; CDR3: CATSDAVGTQYF; DNA: TGTGCCACCAGTGACGCTGTAGGGACGCAGTATTTT
V: TRBV10-1; size: .; D: .; J: TRBJ1-3; CDR3: CASSESGSGNTIYF; DNA: TGCGCCAGCAGTGAATCTGGCTCTGGAAACACCATATATTTT
V: TRBV2; size: .; D: TRBD2; J: TRBJ2-7; CDR3: CASRLAGGSYYEQYF; DNA: TGTGCCAGCAGACTAGCGGGGGGGTCTTACTACGAGCAGTACTTC
V: TRBV4-1; size: many; D: TRBD1; J: TRBJ1-1; CDR3: CASSHRTGGADTEAFF; DNA: TGCGCCAGCAGCCATCGGACAGGGGGCGCGGACACTGAAGCTTTCTTT
V: TRBV25-1; size: .; D: TRBD1; J: TRBJ1-5; CDR3: CASSEGQMSNQPQHF; DNA: TGTGCCAGCAGTGAGGGACAGATGAGCAATCAGCCCCAGCATTTT
V: TRBV20-1; size: .; D: TRBD1; J: TRBJ2-7; CDR3: CSARYRDRAYEQYF; DNA: TGCAGTGCTAGGTACCGGGACAGGGCCTACGAGCAGTACTTC
V: TRBV19; size: many; D: .; J: TRBJ1-4; CDR3: CASTQNRGELLF; DNA: TGTGCCAGTACACAAAACCGGGGCGAGCTCCTTTTT
V: TRBV10-2; size: once; D: TRBD1; J: TRBJ1-2; CDR3: CASTSRTGPGYTF; DNA: TGCGCCAGCACCTCACGGACAGGCCCCGGCTACACCTTC
V: TRBV18; size: .; D: .; J: TRBJ2-5; CDR3: CASSRQVSVVPGLRETQYF; DNA: TGTGCCAGCTCCCGCCAGGTTTCGGTTGTTCCAGGGCTCCGCGAGACCCAGTACTTC